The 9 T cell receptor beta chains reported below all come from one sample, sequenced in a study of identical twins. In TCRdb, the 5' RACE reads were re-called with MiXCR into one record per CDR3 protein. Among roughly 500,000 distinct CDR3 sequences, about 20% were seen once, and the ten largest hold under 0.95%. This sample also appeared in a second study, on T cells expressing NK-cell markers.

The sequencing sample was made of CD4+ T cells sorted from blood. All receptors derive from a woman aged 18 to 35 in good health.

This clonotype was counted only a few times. The CDR3 sequence is CASSLAGQGGQPQHF. The DNA of the CDR3 is TGTGCCAGCAGCTTAGCCGGACAGGGTGGGCAGCCCCAGCATTTT. J is TRBJ1-5 and V is TRBV7-9; 8 nucleotides line up with TRBD1. The CDR3 spans 15 residues. Germline-derived CDR1 and CDR2 are SEHNR and FQNEAQ (reference sequence). The J segment lost 7 bases and the V segment lost 0 bases, leaving 5 bases of the junction unmatched.

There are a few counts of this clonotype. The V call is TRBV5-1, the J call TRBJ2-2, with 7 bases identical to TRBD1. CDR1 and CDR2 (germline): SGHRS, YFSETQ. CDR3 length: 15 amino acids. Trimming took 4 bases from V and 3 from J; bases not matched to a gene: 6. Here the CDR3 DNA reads TGCGCCAGCAGCCGGGGACAGCAATACACCGGGGAGCTGTTTTTT. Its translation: CASSRGQQYTGELFF.

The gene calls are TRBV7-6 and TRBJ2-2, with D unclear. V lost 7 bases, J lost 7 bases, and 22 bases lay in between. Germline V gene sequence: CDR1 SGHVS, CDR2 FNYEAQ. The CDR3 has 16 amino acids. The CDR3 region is CASTIRPGLGLGELFF. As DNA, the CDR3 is TGTGCCAGCACCATCCGCCCGGGCCTCGGGCTCGGGGAGCTGTTTTTT.

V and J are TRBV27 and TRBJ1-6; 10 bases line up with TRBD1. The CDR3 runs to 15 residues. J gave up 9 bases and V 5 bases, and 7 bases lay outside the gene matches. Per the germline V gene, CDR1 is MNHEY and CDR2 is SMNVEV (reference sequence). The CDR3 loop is CASSPYRDRGSPLHF. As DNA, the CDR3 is TGTGCCAGCAGTCCCTATAGGGACAGGGGTTCACCCCTCCACTTT.

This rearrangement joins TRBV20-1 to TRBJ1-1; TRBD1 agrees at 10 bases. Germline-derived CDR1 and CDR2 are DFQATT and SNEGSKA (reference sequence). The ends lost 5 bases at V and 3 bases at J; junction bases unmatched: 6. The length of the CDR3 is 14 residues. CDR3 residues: CSAPGQGYHTEAFF. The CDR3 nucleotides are TGCAGTGCTCCGGGACAGGGGTACCACACTGAAGCTTTCTTT.

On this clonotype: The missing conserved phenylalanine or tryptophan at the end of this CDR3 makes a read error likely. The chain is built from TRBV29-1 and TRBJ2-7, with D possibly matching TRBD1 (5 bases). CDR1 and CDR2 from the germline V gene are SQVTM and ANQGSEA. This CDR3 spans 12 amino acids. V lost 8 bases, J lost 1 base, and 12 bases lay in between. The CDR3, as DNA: TGCAGCACGCTACAGGAGTCCTACGAGCAGTACCTC. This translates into CSTLQESYEQYL.

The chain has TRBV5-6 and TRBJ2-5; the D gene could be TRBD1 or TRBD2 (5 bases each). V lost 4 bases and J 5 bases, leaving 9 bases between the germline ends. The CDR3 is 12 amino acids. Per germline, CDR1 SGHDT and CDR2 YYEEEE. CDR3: CASSPWGETQYF. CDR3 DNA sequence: TGTGCCAGCAGCCCCTGGGGGGAGACCCAGTACTTC.

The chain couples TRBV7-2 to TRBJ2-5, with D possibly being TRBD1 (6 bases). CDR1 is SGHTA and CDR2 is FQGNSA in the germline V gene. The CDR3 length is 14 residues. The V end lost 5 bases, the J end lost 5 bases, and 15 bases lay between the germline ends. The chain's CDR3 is CASSPWLRGETQYF. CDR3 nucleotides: TGTGCCAGCAGCCCGTGGCTGAGGGGGGAGACCCAGTACTTC.

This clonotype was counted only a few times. CDR3 protein: CASSTTSSSTDTQYF. The CDR3 nucleotides read TGCGCCAGCAGCACTACAAGTTCTAGCACAGATACGCAGTATTTT. This chain links TRBV5-1 with TRBJ2-3; D uncertain. Germline V gene data show CDR1 as SGHRS and CDR2 as YFSETQ. The length of the CDR3 is 15 residues. The ends were cut back, 4 bases at V and 0 bases at J, with 12 bases in the middle.